Shown below are 27 T cell receptor beta chains from a single sample sequenced in a study of PD-L1 blockade in urothelial cancer. Using immunoSEQ multiplex PCR, the repertoire was profiled, and TCRdb retains in-frame clones only, with some absent. The table lists about 19,000 clones, around 81% of them singletons. Time point specified: peripheral blood 6 weeks after treatment start. The source material was PBMCs, sampled around atezolizumab (anti-PD-L1) treatment. The receptor source for this set is a man aged 50-60 years with urothelial cancer.

The chain employs TRBV6-5 and TRBJ1-2, with D hard to call. Germline assignment: CDR1 MNHEY and CDR2 SVGAGI. The ends were cut back, 4 bases at V and 4 bases at J, with 13 bases in the middle. The CDR3 consists of 14 residues. This CDR3 reads CASSLTLASYGYTF. CDR3 sequence (DNA): TGTGCCAGCAGTTTGACTCTGGCCTCCTATGGCTACACCTTC.

The chain joins TRBV6-6 to TRBJ2-5; D is possibly TRBD1 (5 bases). V gave up 7 bases and J gave up 4 bases, with 16 bases separating them. The germline V gene encodes CDR1 MNHNY and CDR2 SVGAGI (reference sequence). CDR3 length equals 14 residues. In DNA form, the CDR3 reads TGTGCCAGCAACATAGGGCAGGGCAGAGAGACCCAGTACTTC. It translates to CASNIGQGRETQYF.

This clone was counted a single time. A junction end diverges from the germline sequence, so it may reflect a read error. The rearrangement uses TRBV19 and TRBJ1-6; the D is unclear. Germline V CDR1 and CDR2: LNHDA, SQIVND (reference sequence). CDR3 length: 16 residues. This chain's CDR3 is CASTISHSSYNSPLHF. CDR3 in DNA: TGTGCCAGTACTATATCTCACAGCTCCTATAATTCACCCCTCCACTTT.

The rearrangement uses TRBV18 and TRBJ2-1; D perhaps matches TRBD1 (6 bases). This CDR3 region has 14 residues. V lost 8 bases, J lost 2 bases, and 13 bases lay in between. CDR1 is KGHSH and CDR2 is LQKENI in the germline V gene. The CDR3 reads CASTYRDPYNEQFF. The CDR3 nucleotides are TGTGCCAGCACCTACAGGGATCCCTACAATGAGCAGTTCTTC.

The V and J genes are TRBV9 and TRBJ2-7; 9 bases map to TRBD1. CDR3 length equals 15 residues. V lost 2 bases and J lost 0; bases outside the gene matches: 3. Germline lookup yields CDR1 SGDLS and CDR2 YYNGEE. Here the CDR3 reads CASSVRDRASYEQYF. CDR3 sequence (DNA): TGTGCCAGCAGCGTCCGGGACAGGGCCTCCTACGAGCAGTACTTC.

The chain carries TRBV28 and TRBJ1-5; D uncertain. Germline V gene data show CDR1 as MDHEN and CDR2 as SYDVKM. The CDR3 consists of 13 residues. V was clipped by 6 bases and J by 3 bases, with 9 bases between them. CDR3 in amino acids: CASSPGNNQPQHF. The CDR3 nucleotides read TGTGCCAGCAGCCCAGGAAACAATCAGCCCCAGCATTTT.

The gene calls are TRBV6-5 and TRBJ2-7, with 10 bases fitting TRBD2. The V and J ends lost 6 bases and 4 bases, in that order; junction bases with no gene match: 6. Germline V lookup: CDR1 MNHEY, CDR2 SVGAGI. CDR3 size: 14 residues. CDR3 sequence: CASSRLAGEYEQYF. DNA of the CDR3: TGTGCCAGCAGCCGGCTAGCGGGAGAATACGAGCAGTACTTC.

V and J are TRBV4-1 and TRBJ2-5, with 10 bases matching TRBD1. CDR1 is MGHRA, CDR2 YSYEKL, per germline. This CDR3 comprises 17 residues. V shed 2 bases and J 5 bases; nucleotides not matched to a gene: 11. DNA for the CDR3: TGCGCCAGCAGCCAACAACCGGGACAGGGGAGGAGGGAGACCCAGTACTTC. It encodes CASSQQPGQGRRETQYF.

Only one count was recorded for this clone. The chain joins TRBV10-2 to TRBJ2-3; 10 bases map to TRBD1. The junction had 16 bases not matched to a gene; V was cut back by 10 bases and J by 3 bases. The germline CDR1 and CDR2 sequences are WSHSY and SAAADI. The CDR3 is made up of 17 amino acids. CDR3 protein: CATWDKFDRGRTDTQYF. DNA for the CDR3: TGCGCCACCTGGGATAAATTTGACAGGGGGCGTACAGATACGCAGTATTTT.

The sample holds a few counts of this clone. This rearrangement joins TRBV21-1 to TRBJ1-1; the tabulated D call, TRBD1, remains unverified against the DNA. TRBV21-1 is a recognized pseudogene. This CDR3 has 14 residues. DNA of the CDR3: TGTGCCAGCAGCATTCCGGGACAGGGGACTGAAGCTTTCTTT. It encodes CASSIPGQGTEAFF.

V and J are TRBV30 and TRBJ2-3; possibly TRBD2 for D (5 bases). Trimming left V 0 bases short and J 6 bases short, with 10 bases between. The length of the CDR3 is 13 residues. CDR1 is GTSNPN, CDR2 SVGIG, per germline (reference sequence). CDR3 in amino acids: CAWSVRLADTQYF. DNA of the CDR3: TGTGCCTGGAGTGTAAGGTTAGCGGATACGCAGTATTTT.

The chain combines TRBV5-1 with TRBJ1-5; TRBD1 matches at 8 bases. The V gene's germline CDR1 is SGHRS and CDR2 YFSETQ. With 0 bases clipped from V and 3 bases from J, the junction kept 29 bases outside the gene matches. CDR3 length: 24 amino acids. DNA for the CDR3: TGCGCCAGCAGCTTGGTCGCCCCTGAAACCCTTACCTCACTGGGACAGGCCGCCAATCAGCCCCAGCATTTT. Amino acids: CASSLVAPETLTSLGQAANQPQHF.

The chain has TRBV7-9 and TRBJ2-3; possibly TRBD1 for D (6 bases). This CDR3 has 14 residues. Germline lookup yields CDR1 SEHNR and CDR2 FQNEAQ (reference sequence). V shed 0 bases and J shed 10 bases, with 14 bases lying between them. The DNA of the CDR3 is TGTGCCAGCAGCTTAGCACAGCCGCAGGGGTCGCAGTATTTT. Protein sequence: CASSLAQPQGSQYF. Looking up the rest from reference TRBV7-9 and TRBJ2-3 gives the full variable domain: DTGVSQNPRHKITKRGQNVTFRCDPISEHNRLYWYRQTLGQGPEFLTYFQNEAQLEKSRLLSDRFSAERPKGSFSTLEIQRTEQGDSAMYLCASSLAQPQGSQYFGPGTRLTVL.

The chain uses TRBV9 and TRBJ1-1; 8 bases are shared with TRBD1. Unmatched junction bases numbered 3, after V lost 3 bases and J lost 5 bases. CDR1 and CDR2 (germline): SGDLS, YYNGEE. The CDR3 length is 13 residues. DNA of the CDR3: TGTGCCAGCAGCGCCGGGACAGGTACTGAAGCTTTCTTT. Translated: CASSAGTGTEAFF.

The rearrangement joins TRBV5-1 to TRBJ2-1; 8 bases agree with TRBD1. Germline loops: CDR1 SGHRS, CDR2 YFSETQ. This CDR3 region has 14 residues. V was pared by 4 bases and J by 12 bases, with 12 bases of the junction left unmatched. The CDR3 bases are TGCGCCAGCAGCCCAGCCGGGACAGGTCTCGGGCAGTTCTTC. Translated: CASSPAGTGLGQFF.

The rearrangement uses TRBV10-1 and TRBJ1-2; 8 bases are shared with TRBD1. The CDR3 length is 13 residues. V was clipped by 4 bases and J by 4 bases; unmatched bases: 2. CDR1 is WNHNN and CDR2 is SYGVQD in the germline V gene (reference sequence). The CDR3 DNA is TGCGCCAGCAGTGCCGGGACAGGCTATGGCTACACCTTC. Translated: CASSAGTGYGYTF.

The chain has TRBV2 and TRBJ2-6, with a weak D call TRBD2 (6 bases). The CDR3 extends over 15 amino acids. V was shortened by 6 bases and J by 0 bases, with 9 bases between the two germline ends. The germline V gene has CDR1 SNHLY and CDR2 FYNNEI. CDR3 coding DNA: TGTGCCAGCAGCAGGGACTCCTCTGGGGCCAACGTCCTGACTTTC. It is translated as CASSRDSSGANVLTF.

The CDR3 nucleotides read TGTGCCAGCAGCTTAGAGGGGTGGGTTACCCAGTACTTC. This encodes CASSLEGWVTQYF. The V and J genes are TRBV7-6 and TRBJ2-5; tentative D call: TRBD1 (5 bases). This CDR3 comprises 13 residues. Trimming cost V 1 base and J 8 bases, with 11 bases left between them. Germline CDR1 reads SGHVS; CDR2 reads FNYEAQ.

V usage is TRBV2 and J usage is TRBJ2-6; D is possibly TRBD2 (6 bases). From germline, CDR1 is SNHLY and CDR2 FYNNEI. Deletions cut 8 bases from V and 1 base from J, with 12 bases between. The CDR3 consists of 15 residues. As DNA, the CDR3 is TGTGCCAGCGGAGGGTTGGAATCTGGGGCCAACGTCCTGACTTTC. This gives the protein CASGGLESGANVLTF.

J is TRBJ2-1 and V is TRBV5-1; 8 bases are a match to TRBD1. The ends lost 0 bases at V and 7 bases at J; junction bases unmatched: 9. This CDR3 is built from 16 residues. Germline CDR1 and CDR2: SGHRS and YFSETQ. CDR3 sequence: CASSLEPPGQVNEQFF. In DNA, the CDR3 is TGCGCCAGCAGCTTGGAACCTCCGGGACAGGTAAATGAGCAGTTCTTC.

The chain employs TRBV29-1 and TRBJ2-1, with D perhaps matching TRBD2 (6 bases). The CDR3 has 14 residues. V was clipped by 8 bases and J by 0 bases, with 14 bases between them. CDR1 and CDR2 from the germline V gene are SQVTM and ANQGSEA. The CDR3 DNA follows: TGCAGCACGACGGCGGGGAGCTCCTACAATGAGCAGTTCTTC. Its translation is CSTTAGSSYNEQFF.

The CDR3 spells CASSDWASGGSRAGELFF. In nucleotides, the CDR3 is TGTGCCAGCAGTGACTGGGCTAGCGGGGGGAGTCGGGCCGGGGAGCTGTTTTTT. The J gene is TRBJ2-2, the V gene TRBV6-4; 11 nucleotides align to TRBD2. After removal of 1 base from V and 6 bases from J, the junction contained 10 bases not matched to a gene. Germline V gives CDR1 MRHNA, CDR2 SNTAGT. The CDR3 covers 18 residues.

This chain connects TRBV18 to TRBJ2-2, with TRBD1 as a possible D gene (6 bases). The CDR3 spans 16 residues. Per germline, CDR1 KGHSH and CDR2 LQKENI. V shed 3 bases and J shed 3 bases, with 14 bases lying between them. CDR3 sequence reads: CASSPWPPGDTGELFF. The CDR3 coding sequence is TGTGCCAGCTCACCGTGGCCCCCAGGGGACACCGGGGAGCTGTTTTTT.

V usage is TRBV12-5 and J usage is TRBJ2-1; D may be TRBD2 (7 bases). The CDR3 consists of 16 residues. Germline values: CDR1 LGHNT, CDR2 FRNRAP. The V end lost 4 bases, the J end lost 1 base, and 14 bases lay between the germline ends. CDR3: CASGWGGSRSYNEQFF. In DNA, the CDR3 is TGTGCTAGTGGTTGGGGGGGCTCCCGGTCCTACAATGAGCAGTTCTTC. Supplemented by reference TRBV12-5 and TRBJ2-1, the full variable domain reads DARVTQTPRHKVTEMGQEVTMRCQPILGHNTVFWYRQTMMQGLELLAYFRNRAPLDDSGMPKDRFSAEMPDATLATLKIQPSEPRDSAVYFCASGWGGSRSYNEQFFGPGTRLTVL.

The chain links TRBV2 to TRBJ2-5; D is unresolved. V was clipped by 1 base and J by 6 bases, with 6 bases between them. Germline lookup yields CDR1 SNHLY and CDR2 FYNNEI. This CDR3 region has 12 residues. CDR3: CASSEVSKTQYF. DNA of the CDR3: TGTGCCAGCAGTGAAGTGAGTAAGACCCAGTACTTC.

The V gene is TRBV2, the J gene TRBJ2-5, with 13 positions matching TRBD2. CDR1 is SNHLY and CDR2 is FYNNEI in the germline V gene. Trimming removed 6 bases from V and 9 bases from J; junction bases left unmatched: 4. The CDR3 is 13 residues long. The CDR3 reads CASSGTSGGAQYF. In DNA form, the CDR3 reads TGTGCCAGCAGCGGTACTAGCGGGGGGGCCCAGTACTTC.

This chain links TRBV7-8 with TRBJ2-3; 9 nucleotides agree with TRBD2. Germline CDR1 SGHVS, CDR2 FQNEAQ. V gave up 5 bases and J gave up 5 bases; unmatched junction bases: 8. This CDR3 has 15 amino acids. The CDR3 nucleotides read TGTGCCAGCAGCGGTAGCGGGAGAGTGGGAGATACGCAGTATTTT. Protein: CASSGSGRVGDTQYF.